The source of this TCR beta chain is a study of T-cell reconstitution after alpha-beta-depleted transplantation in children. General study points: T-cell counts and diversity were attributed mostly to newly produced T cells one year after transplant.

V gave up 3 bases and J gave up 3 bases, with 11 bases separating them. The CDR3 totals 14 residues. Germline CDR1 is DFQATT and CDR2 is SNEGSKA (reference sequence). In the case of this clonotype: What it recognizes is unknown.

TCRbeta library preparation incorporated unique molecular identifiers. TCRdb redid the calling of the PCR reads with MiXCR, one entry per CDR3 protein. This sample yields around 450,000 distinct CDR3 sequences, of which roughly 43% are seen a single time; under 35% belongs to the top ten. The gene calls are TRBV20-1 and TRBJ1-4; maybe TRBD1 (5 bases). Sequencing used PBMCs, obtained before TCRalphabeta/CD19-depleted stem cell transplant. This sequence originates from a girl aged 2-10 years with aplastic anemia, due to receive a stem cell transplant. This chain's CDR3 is CSASLAGSNEKLFF. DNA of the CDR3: TGCAGTGCTAGCTTGGCAGGGTCTAATGAAAAACTGTTTTTT.